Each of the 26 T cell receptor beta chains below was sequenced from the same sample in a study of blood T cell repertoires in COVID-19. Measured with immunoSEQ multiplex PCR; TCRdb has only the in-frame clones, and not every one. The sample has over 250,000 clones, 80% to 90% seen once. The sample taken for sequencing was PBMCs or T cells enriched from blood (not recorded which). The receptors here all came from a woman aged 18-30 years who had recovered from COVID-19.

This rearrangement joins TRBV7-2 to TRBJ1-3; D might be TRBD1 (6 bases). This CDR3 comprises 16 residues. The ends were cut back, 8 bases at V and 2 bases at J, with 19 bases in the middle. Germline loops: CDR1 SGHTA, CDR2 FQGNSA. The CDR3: CASSRDEGGAGNTIYF. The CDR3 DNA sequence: TGTGCCAGCTCCCGAGACGAGGGGGGGGCTGGAAACACCATATATTTT.

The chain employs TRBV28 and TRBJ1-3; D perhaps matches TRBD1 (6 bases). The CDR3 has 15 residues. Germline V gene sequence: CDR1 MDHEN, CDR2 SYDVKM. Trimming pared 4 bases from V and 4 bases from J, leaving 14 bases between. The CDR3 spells CASSSQGTLGNTIYF. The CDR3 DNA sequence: TGTGCCAGCAGTTCCCAAGGGACACTAGGAAACACCATATATTTT.

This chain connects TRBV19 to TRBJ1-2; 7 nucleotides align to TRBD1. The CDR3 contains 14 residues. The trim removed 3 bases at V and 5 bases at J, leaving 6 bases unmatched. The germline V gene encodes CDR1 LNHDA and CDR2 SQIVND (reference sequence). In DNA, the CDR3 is TGTGCCAGTAGTATGGGGGACAGAGTTTATGGCTACACCTTC. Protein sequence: CASSMGDRVYGYTF. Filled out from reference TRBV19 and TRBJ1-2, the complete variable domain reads DGGITQSPKYLFRKEGQNVTLSCEQNLNHDAMYWYRQDPGQGLRLIYYSQIVNDFQKGDIAEGYSVSREKKESFPLTVTSAQKNPTAFYLCASSMGDRVYGYTFGSGTRLTVV.

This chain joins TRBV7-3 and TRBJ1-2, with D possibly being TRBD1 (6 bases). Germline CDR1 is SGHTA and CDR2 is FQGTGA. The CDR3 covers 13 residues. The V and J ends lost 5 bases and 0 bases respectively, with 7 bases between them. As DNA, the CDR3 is TGTGCCAGCAGCCAGGGGACTAACTATGGCTACACCTTC. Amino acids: CASSQGTNYGYTF.

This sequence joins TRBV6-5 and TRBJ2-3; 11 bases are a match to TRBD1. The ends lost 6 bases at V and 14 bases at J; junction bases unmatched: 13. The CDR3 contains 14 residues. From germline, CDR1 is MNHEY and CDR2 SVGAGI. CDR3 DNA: TGTGCCAGCAGGATGGGGGGACAGGGGGACACCTTGTATTTT. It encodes CASRMGGQGDTLYF.

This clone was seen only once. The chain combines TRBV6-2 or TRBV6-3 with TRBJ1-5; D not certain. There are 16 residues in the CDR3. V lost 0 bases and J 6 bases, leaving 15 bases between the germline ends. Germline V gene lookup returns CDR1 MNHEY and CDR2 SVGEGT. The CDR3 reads CASSYSRWVSGQPQHF. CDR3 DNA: TGTGCCAGCAGTTACTCGAGATGGGTCTCGGGTCAGCCCCAGCATTTT.

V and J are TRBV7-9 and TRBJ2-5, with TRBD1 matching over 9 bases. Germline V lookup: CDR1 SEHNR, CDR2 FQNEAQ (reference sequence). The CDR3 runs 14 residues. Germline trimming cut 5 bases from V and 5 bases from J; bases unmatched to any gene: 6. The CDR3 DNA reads TGTGCCAGCAGCCACAGGGGGCCGGGGGAGACCCAGTACTTC. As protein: CASSHRGPGETQYF.

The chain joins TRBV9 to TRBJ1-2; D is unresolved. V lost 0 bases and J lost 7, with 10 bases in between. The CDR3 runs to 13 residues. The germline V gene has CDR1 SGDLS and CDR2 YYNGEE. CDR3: CASSVGWGAGYTF. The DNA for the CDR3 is TGTGCCAGCAGCGTAGGATGGGGAGCTGGCTACACCTTC.

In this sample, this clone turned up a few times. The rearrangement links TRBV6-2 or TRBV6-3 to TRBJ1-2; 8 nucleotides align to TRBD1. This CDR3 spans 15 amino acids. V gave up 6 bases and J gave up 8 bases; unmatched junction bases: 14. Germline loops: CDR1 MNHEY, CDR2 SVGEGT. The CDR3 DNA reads TGTGCCAGCAGCCCTCCGGCCGGGACAGGTGGCGGCTACACCTTC. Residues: CASSPPAGTGGGYTF.

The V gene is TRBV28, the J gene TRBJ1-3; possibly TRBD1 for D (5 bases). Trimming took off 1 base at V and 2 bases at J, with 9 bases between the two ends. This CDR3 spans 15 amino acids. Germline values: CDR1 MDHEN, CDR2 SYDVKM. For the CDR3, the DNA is TGTGCCAGCAGTTTATCCGGCAGGGCTGGAAACACCATATATTTT. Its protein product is CASSLSGRAGNTIYF.

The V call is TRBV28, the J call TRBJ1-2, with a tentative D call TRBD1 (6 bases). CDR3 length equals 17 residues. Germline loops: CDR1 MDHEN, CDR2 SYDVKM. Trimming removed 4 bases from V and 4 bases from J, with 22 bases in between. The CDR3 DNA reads TGTGCCAGCAGTTCCCCTACGGGGGGGGGCCAGCTCTATGGCTACACCTTC. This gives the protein CASSSPTGGGQLYGYTF.

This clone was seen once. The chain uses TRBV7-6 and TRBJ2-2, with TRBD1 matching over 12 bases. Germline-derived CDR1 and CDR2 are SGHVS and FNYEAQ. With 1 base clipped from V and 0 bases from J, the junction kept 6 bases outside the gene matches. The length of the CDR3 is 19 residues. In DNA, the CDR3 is TGTGCCAGCAGCTTAGTGGCGGGACAGGGGGCGTCGAACACCGGGGAGCTGTTTTTT. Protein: CASSLVAGQGASNTGELFF.

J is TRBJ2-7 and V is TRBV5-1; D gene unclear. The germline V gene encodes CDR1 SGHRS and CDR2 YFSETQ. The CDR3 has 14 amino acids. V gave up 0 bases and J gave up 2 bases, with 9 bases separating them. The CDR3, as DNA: TGCGCCAGCAGCTTGGTGGGCCGGACCTACGAGCAGTACTTC. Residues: CASSLVGRTYEQYF.

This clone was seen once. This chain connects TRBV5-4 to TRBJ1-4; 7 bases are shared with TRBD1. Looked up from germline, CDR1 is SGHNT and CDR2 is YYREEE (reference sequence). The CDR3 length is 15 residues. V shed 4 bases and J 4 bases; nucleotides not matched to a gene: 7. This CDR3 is CASSGGTALNEKLFF. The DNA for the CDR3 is TGTGCCAGCAGCGGAGGGACAGCGCTTAATGAAAAACTGTTTTTT.

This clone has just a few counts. CDR3 region: CASSPRGRGAEGNTIYF. The CDR3 DNA reads as TGTGCCAGCAGCCCCCGGGGGAGGGGGGCCGAAGGAAACACCATATATTTT. The rearrangement joins TRBV11-2 to TRBJ1-3; perhaps TRBD1 as D (6 bases). The V and J ends lost 5 bases and 4 bases respectively, with 21 bases between them. Germline values: CDR1 SGHAT, CDR2 FQNNGV. The CDR3 is made up of 17 amino acids.

DNA of the CDR3: TGCGCCAGCAGCTTGGTAGCGGGGGGACTCACAGATACGCAGTATTTT. Residues: CASSLVAGGLTDTQYF. The genes are TRBV5-1 and TRBJ2-3; 10 bases fit TRBD2. V dropped 0 bases and J dropped 2; count of bases not matched to a gene: 3. Per germline, CDR1 SGHRS and CDR2 YFSETQ. The CDR3 contains 16 residues.

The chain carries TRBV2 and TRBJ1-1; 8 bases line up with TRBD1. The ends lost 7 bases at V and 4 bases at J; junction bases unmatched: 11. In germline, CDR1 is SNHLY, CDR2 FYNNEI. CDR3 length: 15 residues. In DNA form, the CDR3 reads TGTGCCAGCATTTCCTACAGGGGGATTGGCACTGAAGCTTTCTTT. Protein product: CASISYRGIGTEAFF.

DNA for the CDR3: TGTGCCTGGAGGAGGGTTCAATCGGGCGGCTACACCTTC. Translating gives CAWRRVQSGGYTF. V is TRBV30 and J is TRBJ1-2; D unclear. Trimming took off 3 bases at V and 8 bases at J, with 16 bases between the two ends. Germline loops: CDR1 GTSNPN, CDR2 SVGIG (reference sequence). The CDR3 is made up of 13 amino acids.

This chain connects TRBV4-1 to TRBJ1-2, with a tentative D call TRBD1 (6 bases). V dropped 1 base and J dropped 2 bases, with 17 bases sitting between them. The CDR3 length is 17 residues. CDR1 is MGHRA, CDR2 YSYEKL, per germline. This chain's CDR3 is CASSQGRSAGVNYGYTF. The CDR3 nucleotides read TGCGCCAGCAGCCAAGGACGATCGGCAGGGGTAAACTATGGCTACACCTTC.

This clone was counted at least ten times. The DNA for the CDR3 is TGTGCCAGCAGCCTCCCGGGACAGGGGGCCACTGAAGCTTTCTTT. Protein: CASSLPGQGATEAFF. V and J are TRBV5-4 and TRBJ1-1, with TRBD1 matching 12 bases. V gave up 4 bases and J gave up 4 bases; unmatched junction bases: 5. The CDR3 is 15 residues long. In germline, CDR1 is SGHNT, CDR2 YYREEE (reference sequence).

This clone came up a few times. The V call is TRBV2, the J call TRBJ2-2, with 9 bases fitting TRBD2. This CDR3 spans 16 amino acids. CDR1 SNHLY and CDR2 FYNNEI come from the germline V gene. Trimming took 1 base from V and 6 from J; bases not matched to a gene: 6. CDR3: CASSEVLAGDSGELFF. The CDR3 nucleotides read TGTGCCAGCAGTGAAGTATTAGCGGGGGATTCCGGGGAGCTGTTTTTT.

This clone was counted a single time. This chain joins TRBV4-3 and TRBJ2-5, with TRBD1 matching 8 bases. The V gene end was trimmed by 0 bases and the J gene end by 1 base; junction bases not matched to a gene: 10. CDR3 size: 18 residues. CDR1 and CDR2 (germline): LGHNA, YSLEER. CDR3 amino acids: CASSQDWAGGGIQETQYF. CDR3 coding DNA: TGCGCCAGCAGCCAAGATTGGGCAGGGGGCGGGATCCAAGAGACCCAGTACTTC.

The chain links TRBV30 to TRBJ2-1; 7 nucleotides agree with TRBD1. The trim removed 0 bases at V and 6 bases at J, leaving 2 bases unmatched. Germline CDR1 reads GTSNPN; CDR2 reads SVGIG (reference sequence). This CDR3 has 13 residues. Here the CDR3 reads CAWSVAGGNEQFF. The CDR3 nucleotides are TGTGCCTGGAGTGTAGCAGGGGGCAATGAGCAGTTCTTC.

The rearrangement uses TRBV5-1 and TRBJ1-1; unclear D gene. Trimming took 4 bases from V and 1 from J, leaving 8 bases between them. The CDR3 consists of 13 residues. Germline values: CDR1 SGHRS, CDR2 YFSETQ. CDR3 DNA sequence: TGCGCCAGCAGCACACAGAGGAACACTGAAGCTTTCTTT. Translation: CASSTQRNTEAFF.

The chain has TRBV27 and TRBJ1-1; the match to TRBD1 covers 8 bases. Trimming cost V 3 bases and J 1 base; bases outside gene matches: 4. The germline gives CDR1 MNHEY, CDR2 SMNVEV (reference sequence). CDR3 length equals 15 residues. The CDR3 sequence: CASSFSGGANTEAFF. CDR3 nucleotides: TGTGCCAGCAGTTTCTCAGGGGGCGCGAACACTGAAGCTTTCTTT.

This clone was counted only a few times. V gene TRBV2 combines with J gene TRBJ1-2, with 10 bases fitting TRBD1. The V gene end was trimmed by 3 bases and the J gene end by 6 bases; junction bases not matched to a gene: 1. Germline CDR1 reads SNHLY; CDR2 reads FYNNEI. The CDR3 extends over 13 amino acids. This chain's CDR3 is CASSDDRGHGYTF. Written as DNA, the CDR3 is TGTGCCAGCAGTGATGACAGGGGGCATGGCTACACCTTC.